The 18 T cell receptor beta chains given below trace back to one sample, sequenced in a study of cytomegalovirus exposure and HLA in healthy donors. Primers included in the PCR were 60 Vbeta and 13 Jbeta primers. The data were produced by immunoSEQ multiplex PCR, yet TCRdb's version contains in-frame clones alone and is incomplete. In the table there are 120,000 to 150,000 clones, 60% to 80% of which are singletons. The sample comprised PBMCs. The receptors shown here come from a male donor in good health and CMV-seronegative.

In nucleotides, the CDR3 is TGTGCCTGGAGTGTCGGGGTGTACAATGAGCAGTTCTTC. It specifies CAWSVGVYNEQFF. The chain has TRBV30 and TRBJ2-1, with D possibly TRBD2 on 5 matching bases. The CDR3 consists of 13 residues. V was cut by 0 bases and J by 4 bases, with 7 bases left in between. Germline CDR1 is GTSNPN and CDR2 is SVGIG (reference sequence).

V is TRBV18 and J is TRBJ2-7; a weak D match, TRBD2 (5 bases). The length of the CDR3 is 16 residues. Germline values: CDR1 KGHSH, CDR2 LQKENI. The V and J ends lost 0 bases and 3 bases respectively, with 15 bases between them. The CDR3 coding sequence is TGTGCCAGCTCACCACCGAGGGAATCGATAAACTACGAGCAGTACTTC. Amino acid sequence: CASSPPRESINYEQYF.

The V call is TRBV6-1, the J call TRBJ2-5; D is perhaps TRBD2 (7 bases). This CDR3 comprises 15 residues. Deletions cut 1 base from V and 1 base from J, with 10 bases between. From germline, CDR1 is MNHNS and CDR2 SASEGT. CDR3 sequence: CASSEGAGAQETQYF. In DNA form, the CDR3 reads TGTGCCAGCAGTGAAGGGGCGGGGGCCCAAGAGACCCAGTACTTC.

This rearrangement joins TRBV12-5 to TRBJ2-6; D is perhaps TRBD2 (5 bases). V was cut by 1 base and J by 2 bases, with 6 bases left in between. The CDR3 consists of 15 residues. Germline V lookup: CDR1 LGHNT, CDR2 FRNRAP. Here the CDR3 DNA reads TGTGCTAGTGGTTTGGGGGGAGCTGGGGCCAACGTCCTGACTTTC. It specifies CASGLGGAGANVLTF.

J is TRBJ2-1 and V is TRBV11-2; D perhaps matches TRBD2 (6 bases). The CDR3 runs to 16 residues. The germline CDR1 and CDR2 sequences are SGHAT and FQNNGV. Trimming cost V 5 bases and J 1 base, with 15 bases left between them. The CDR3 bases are TGTGCCAGCAGCCACCGGAGGGATCGGTCCTACAATGAGCAGTTCTTC. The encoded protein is CASSHRRDRSYNEQFF.

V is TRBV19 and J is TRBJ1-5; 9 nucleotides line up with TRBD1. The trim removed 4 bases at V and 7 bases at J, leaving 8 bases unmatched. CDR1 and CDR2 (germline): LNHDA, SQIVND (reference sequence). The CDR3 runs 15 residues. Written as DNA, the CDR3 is TGTGCCAGTAGTACCTGGACAGGGGAGGACCAGCCCCAGCATTTT. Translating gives CASSTWTGEDQPQHF.

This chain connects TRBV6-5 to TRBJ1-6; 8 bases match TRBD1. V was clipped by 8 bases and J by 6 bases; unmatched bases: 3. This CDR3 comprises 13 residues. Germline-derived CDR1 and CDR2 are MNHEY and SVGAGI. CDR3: CASRQGANSPLHF. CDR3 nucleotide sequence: TGTGCCAGCCGCCAGGGGGCTAATTCACCCCTCCACTTT.

CDR3 DNA sequence: TGTGCCAGCAGCATAATTCGCCCGGGACAGCAGATGGGGCCTAGCAGGTATGGCTACACCTTC. It specifies CASSIIRPGQQMGPSRYGYTF. This chain joins TRBV21-1 and TRBJ1-2; TRBD1, the table's D call, was not compared with the DNA. TRBV21-1 is classified as a pseudogene. The CDR3 is made up of 21 amino acids.

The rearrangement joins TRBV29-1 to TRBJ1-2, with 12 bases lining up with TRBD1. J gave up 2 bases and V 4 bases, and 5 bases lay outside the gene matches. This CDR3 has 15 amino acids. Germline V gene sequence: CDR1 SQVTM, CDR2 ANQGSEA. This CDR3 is CSVVWDRGPNYGYTF. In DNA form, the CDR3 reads TGCAGCGTTGTTTGGGACAGGGGGCCCAACTATGGCTACACCTTC. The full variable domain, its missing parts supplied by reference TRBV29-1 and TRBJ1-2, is SAVISQKPSRDICQRGTSLTIQCQVDSQVTMMFWYRQQPGQSLTLIATANQGSEATYESGFVIDKFPISRPNLTFSTLTVSNMSPEDSSIYLCSVVWDRGPNYGYTFGSGTRLTVV.

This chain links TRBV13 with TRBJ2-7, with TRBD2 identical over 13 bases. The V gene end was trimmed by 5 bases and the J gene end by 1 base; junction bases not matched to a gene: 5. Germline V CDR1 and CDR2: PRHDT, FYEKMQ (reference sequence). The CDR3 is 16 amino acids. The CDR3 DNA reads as TGTGCCAGCAGCGCCGGGACTAGCGGGAAGTCCTACGAGCAGTACTTC. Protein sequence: CASSAGTSGKSYEQYF.

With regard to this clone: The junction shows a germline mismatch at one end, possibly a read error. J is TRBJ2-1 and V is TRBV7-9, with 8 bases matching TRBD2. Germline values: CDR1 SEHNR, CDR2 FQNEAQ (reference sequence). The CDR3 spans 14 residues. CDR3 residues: CAGSTSGSHNEQFF. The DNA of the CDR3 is TGTGCCGGCAGCACTAGCGGCAGCCACAATGAGCAGTTCTTC.

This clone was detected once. The CDR3 DNA is TGTGCCAGCAGTTCTGGTGCGACAGGGAGCACTGAAGCTTTCTTT. Protein product: CASSSGATGSTEAFF. The chain joins TRBV5-5 to TRBJ1-1; 7 positions agree with TRBD1. Germline V gives CDR1 SGHKS, CDR2 YYEKEE (reference sequence). Losses at the gene ends were 5 bases for V and 4 bases for J; bases not matched to a gene: 11. The CDR3 has 15 amino acids.

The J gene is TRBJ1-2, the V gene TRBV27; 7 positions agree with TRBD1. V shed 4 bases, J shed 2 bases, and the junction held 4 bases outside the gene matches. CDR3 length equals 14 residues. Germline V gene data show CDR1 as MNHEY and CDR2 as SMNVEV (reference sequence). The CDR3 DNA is TGTGCCAGCAGTTACAGGGGCTCGAACTATGGCTACACCTTC. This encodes CASSYRGSNYGYTF.

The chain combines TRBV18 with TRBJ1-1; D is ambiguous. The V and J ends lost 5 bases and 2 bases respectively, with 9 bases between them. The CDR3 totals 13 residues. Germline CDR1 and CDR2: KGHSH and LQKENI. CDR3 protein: CASSGSGNTEAFF. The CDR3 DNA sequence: TGTGCCAGCTCAGGATCAGGTAACACTGAAGCTTTCTTT.

As DNA, the CDR3 is TGTGCCAGCAGCCCAGGCCAGGGCCCCCAAGAGACCCAGTACTTC. Amino acids: CASSPGQGPQETQYF. The chain combines TRBV7-3 with TRBJ2-5; TRBD1 might be the D (5 bases). The CDR3 totals 15 residues. The V end lost 5 bases, the J end lost 1 base, and 14 bases lay between the germline ends. The V gene's germline CDR1 is SGHTA and CDR2 FQGTGA. Drawing the rest from reference TRBV7-3 and TRBJ2-5, the complete variable domain is GAGVSQTPSNKVTEKGKYVELRCDPISGHTALYWYRQSLGQGPEFLIYFQGTGAADDSGLPNDRFFAVRPEGSVSTLKIQRTERGDSAVYLCASSPGQGPQETQYFGPGTRLLVL.

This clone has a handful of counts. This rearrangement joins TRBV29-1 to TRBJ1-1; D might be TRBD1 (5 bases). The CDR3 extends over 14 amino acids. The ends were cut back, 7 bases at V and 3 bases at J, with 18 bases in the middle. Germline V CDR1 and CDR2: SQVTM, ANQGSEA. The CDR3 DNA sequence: TGCAGCGGTTATGGGGCAAACACTGACACTGAAGCTTTCTTT. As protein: CSGYGANTDTEAFF. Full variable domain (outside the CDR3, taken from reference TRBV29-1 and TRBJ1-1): SAVISQKPSRDICQRGTSLTIQCQVDSQVTMMFWYRQQPGQSLTLIATANQGSEATYESGFVIDKFPISRPNLTFSTLTVSNMSPEDSSIYLCSGYGANTDTEAFFGQGTRLTVV.

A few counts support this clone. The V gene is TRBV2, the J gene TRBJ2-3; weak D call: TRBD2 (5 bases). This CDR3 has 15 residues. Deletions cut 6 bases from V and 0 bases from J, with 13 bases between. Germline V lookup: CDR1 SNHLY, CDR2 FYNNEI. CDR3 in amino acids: CASRVLAESTDTQYF. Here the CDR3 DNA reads TGTGCCAGCAGGGTCCTAGCCGAGAGCACAGATACGCAGTATTTT.

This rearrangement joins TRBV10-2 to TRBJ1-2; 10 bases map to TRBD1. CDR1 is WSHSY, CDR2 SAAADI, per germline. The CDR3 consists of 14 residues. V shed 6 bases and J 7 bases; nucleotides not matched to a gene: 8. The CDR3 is CASRGTGALSGYTF. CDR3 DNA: TGCGCCAGCAGGGGGACAGGGGCCCTCTCTGGCTACACCTTC.